These T cell receptor beta chains were read from a single sample in a study of blood T cell repertoires in COVID-19. Here immunoSEQ multiplex PCR was the method, and the copy in TCRdb shows in-frame clones only, minus some. The profile shows 230,000 or so clones, roughly 90% of them singletons. Sequenced input: PBMCs or T cells enriched from blood (not recorded which). These receptors all come from a woman aged 40 to 55 with acute COVID-19. Both conserved end residues are part of each CDR3. A D gene is named only where the DNA matches it firmly. Size is omitted from some rows. Given values are once, few, many or a class for expanded clones.

d_gene	v_gene	j_gene	abundance	CDR3nt	CDR3aa
TRBD1	TRBV3-1/TRBV3-2	TRBJ1-1	.	TGTGCCAGCAGCCAAGGATTAACAGGGGTTTTCACTGAAGCTTTCTTT	CASSQGLTGVFTEAFF
.	TRBV5-8	TRBJ1-1	.	TGTGCCAGCAGCTTGGACTCCTCTTCGGAAGCTTTCTTT	CASSLDSSSEAFF
TRBD1	TRBV10-2	TRBJ1-5	.	TGCGCCAGCAGTGATGGACAGGGGGCGGTGAGCAATCAGCCCCAGCATTTT	CASSDGQGAVSNQPQHF
.	TRBV6-5	TRBJ1-6	.	TGTGCCAGCAGTTACCTGGGGCCCGTGGATTCACCCCTCCACTTT	CASSYLGPVDSPLHF
.	TRBV30	TRBJ1-2	.	TGTGCCTGGAGGCCAGGGGAAAACTATGGCTACACCTTC	CAWRPGENYGYTF
.	TRBV7-9	TRBJ1-5	.	TGTGCCAGCAGCCTGCCAGGGGGCAATCAGCCCCAGCATTTT	CASSLPGGNQPQHF
TRBD1	TRBV11-2	TRBJ1-1	.	TGTGCCAGCAGCCTCCGGACAGGGGGGGCTGAAGCTTTCTTT	CASSLRTGGAEAFF
.	TRBV27	TRBJ1-6	once	TGTGCCAGCAGTCCCTCCCGGGAGATGTATTCACCCCTCCACTTT	CASSPSREMYSPLHF
.	TRBV4-3	TRBJ2-1	.	TGCGCCAGCAGCCAAGTTTTTGCAGGGAATGAGCAGTTCTTC	CASSQVFAGNEQFF
TRBD1	TRBV2	TRBJ1-2	few	TGTGCCAGCGGGGGAGTGAAGGGGGCAGTTGATGGCTACACCTTC	CASGGVKGAVDGYTF
TRBD2	TRBV9	TRBJ2-2	once	TGTGCCAGCAGCGTAGTTGGCGGGGGAGTCGGGGAGCTGTTTTTT	CASSVVGGGVGELFF
TRBD2	TRBV24-1	TRBJ2-3	.	TGTGCCACCAGTGGGGGAGGGATTCTCACAGATACGCAGTATTTT	CATSGGGILTDTQYF
TRBD1	TRBV10-3	TRBJ1-5	.	TGTGCCATCAGTGATTCAGGGGGCGGACAGCCCCAGCATTTT	CAISDSGGGQPQHF
.	TRBV7-8	TRBJ1-2	.	TGTGCCAGCCACCTATCCCGGGGAATCAGGGGTCAAGCAGAAGCCCTTAACTATGGCTACACCTTC	CASHLSRGIRGQAEALNYGYTF
.	TRBV9	TRBJ1-1	.	TGTGCCAGCAGCGGACCCAGAGTGGGGGCGCGCACTGAAGCTTTCTTT	CASSGPRVGARTEAFF
TRBD1	TRBV19	TRBJ1-2	.	TGTGCCAGTAGTATTACGGGACAGGGGTTCGGCTATGGCTACACCTTC	CASSITGQGFGYGYTF
TRBD2	TRBV7-2	TRBJ2-5	.	TGTGCCAGCAGCTCGCCGAGCGGACCAGGGAGGGTTGAGACCCAGTACTTC	CASSSPSGPGRVETQYF
.	TRBV7-8	TRBJ1-1	.	TGTGCCAGCAGCCCTCAAGGTTCGACAGCTTCGATATTTAACACTGAAGCTTTCTTT	CASSPQGSTASIFNTEAFF
TRBD2	TRBV9	TRBJ2-1	.	TGTGCCAGCAGTGCTAGCGGGGGGAACTACAATGAGCAGTTCTTC	CASSASGGNYNEQFF
.	TRBV4-3	TRBJ2-3	.	TGCGCCAGCAGCCAAGATGAAGCGGCCAGCACAGATACGCAGTATTTT	CASSQDEAASTDTQYF
.	TRBV21-1	TRBJ1-6	once	TGTGCCAGCAGCTGTCCCGGGGGGCTATCCTCCTATAATTCACCCCTCCACTTT	CASSCPGGLSSYNSPLHF
.	TRBV5-1	TRBJ2-2	.	TGCGCCAGCAGCTTCGACAGGGAGGCCGGGGAGCTGTTTTTT	CASSFDREAGELFF
.	TRBV2	TRBJ1-1	.	TGTGCCAGCAGTGCGCTACCTGAAGCTTTCTTT	CASSALPEAFF
TRBD1	TRBV3-1/TRBV3-2	TRBJ2-6	.	TGTGCCAGCAGCCAAATAAACCAGTGGGACAGCCACTCTGGGGCCAACGTCCTGACTTTC	CASSQINQWDSHSGANVLTF
.	TRBV3-1/TRBV3-2	TRBJ1-3	.	TGTGCCAGCAGCCGGTCTGAGATATCTGGAAACACCATATATTTT	CASSRSEISGNTIYF
.	TRBV5-5	TRBJ1-1	.	TGTGCCAGCAGCCCTGTGGGGGGGCGCACTGAAGCTTTCTTT	CASSPVGGRTEAFF
TRBD1	TRBV5-1	TRBJ2-2	.	TGCGCCAGCAGACCCGGGACAGCGAACACCGGGGAGCTGTTTTTT	CASRPGTANTGELFF
.	TRBV24-1	TRBJ2-1	few	TGTGCCACCAGTGGTCACAGGGTTGGTAATGAGCAGTTCTTC	CATSGHRVGNEQFF
TRBD1	TRBV9	TRBJ2-5	once	TGTGCCAGCAGCCCAGGACAGGCGGAAGAGACCCAGTACTTC	CASSPGQAEETQYF
.	TRBV19	TRBJ1-6	.	TGTGCCAGTAGGAACAGGGACTCACCCCTCCACTTT	CASRNRDSPLHF
.	TRBV9	TRBJ2-2	.	TGTGCCAGCAGCGTTCAAAGCAGCGGCACCGGGGAGCTGTTTTTT	CASSVQSSGTGELFF
.	TRBV3-1/TRBV3-2	TRBJ1-1	.	TGTGCCAGCAGCCAAGTACCCGGTACGGGAATCATAAACACTGAAGCTTTCTTT	CASSQVPGTGIINTEAFF
.	TRBV2	TRBJ1-1	.	TGTGCCAGCAGGGGGGGGCTGGGGACTGAAGCTTTCTTT	CASRGGLGTEAFF